One and the same sample provided the 4 T cell receptor beta chains below, sequenced in a study of blood T cell repertoires in COVID-19. Produced via immunoSEQ multiplex PCR; TCRdb's table is partial and in-frame only. The data contain a few hundred thousand clones, about 87% of them singletons. Input material: PBMCs or T cells enriched from blood (not recorded which). These receptors were collected from a young man with acute COVID-19.

The chain couples TRBV29-1 to TRBJ2-1; 14 nucleotides align to TRBD2. Trimming took 3 bases from V and 8 from J; bases not matched to a gene: 6. The germline gives CDR1 SQVTM, CDR2 ANQGSEA. CDR3 size: 15 residues. This chain's CDR3 is CSVEGTSGSSDEQFF. DNA of the CDR3: TGCAGCGTTGAGGGGACTAGCGGGAGTTCCGATGAGCAGTTCTTC.

V gene TRBV4-1 combines with J gene TRBJ2-3; 12 bases are a match to TRBD2. V shed 8 bases and J 3 bases; nucleotides not matched to a gene: 6. Germline CDR1 and CDR2: MGHRA and YSYEKL. The CDR3 consists of 15 residues. CDR3 coding DNA: TGCGCCAGCCAGACTAGCGGGAGTTCGACAGATACGCAGTATTTT. It specifies CASQTSGSSTDTQYF.

The V and J genes are TRBV4-1 and TRBJ2-1; 11 bases fit TRBD2. The CDR3 has 15 amino acids. After removal of 2 bases from V and 7 bases from J, the junction contained 4 bases not matched to a gene. The germline V gene has CDR1 MGHRA and CDR2 YSYEKL. The CDR3 coding sequence is TGCGCCAGCAGCCAAACTAGCGGGAGCGGTAATGAGCAGTTCTTC. Residues: CASSQTSGSGNEQFF.

The rearrangement joins TRBV3-1 (or the pseudogene TRBV3-2) to TRBJ2-3; 10 bases match TRBD2. Germline CDR1 and CDR2: LGHDT and YNNKEL (reference sequence). Trimming at V came to 0 bases and at J to 3 bases, leaving 3 bases not matched to a gene. There are 16 residues in the CDR3. The CDR3 is CASSQDWTSGTDTQYF. DNA for the CDR3: TGTGCCAGCAGCCAAGATTGGACTAGCGGTACAGATACGCAGTATTTT.